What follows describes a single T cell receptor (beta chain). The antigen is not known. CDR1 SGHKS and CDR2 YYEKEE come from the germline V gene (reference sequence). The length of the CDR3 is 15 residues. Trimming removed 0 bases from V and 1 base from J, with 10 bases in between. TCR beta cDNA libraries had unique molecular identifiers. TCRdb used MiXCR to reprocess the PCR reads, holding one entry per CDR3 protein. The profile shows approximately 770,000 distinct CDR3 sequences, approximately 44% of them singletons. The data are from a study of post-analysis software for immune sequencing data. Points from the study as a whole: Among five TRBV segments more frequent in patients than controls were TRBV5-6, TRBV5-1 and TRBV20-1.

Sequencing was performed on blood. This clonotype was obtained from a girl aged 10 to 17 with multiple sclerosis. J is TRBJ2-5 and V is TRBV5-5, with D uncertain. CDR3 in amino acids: CASSLGAIRQETQYF. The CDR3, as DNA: TGTGCCAGCAGCTTGGGAGCGATACGCCAAGAGACCCAGTACTTC.